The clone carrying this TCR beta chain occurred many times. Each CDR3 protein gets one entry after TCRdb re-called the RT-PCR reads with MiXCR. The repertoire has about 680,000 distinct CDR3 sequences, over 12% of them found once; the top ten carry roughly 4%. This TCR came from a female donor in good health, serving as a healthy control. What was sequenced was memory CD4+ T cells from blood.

The CDR3 is CASSWTGAGEQYF. The CDR3 region has the DNA TGTGCCAGCAGCTGGACAGGGGCAGGCGAGCAGTACTTC. J is TRBJ2-7 and V is TRBV5-6; 9 nucleotides match TRBD1. CDR3 size: 13 residues. Germline V gives CDR1 SGHDT, CDR2 YYEEEE. With 3 bases clipped from V and 6 bases from J, the junction kept 4 bases outside the gene matches.